Included here is one T cell receptor (beta chain) sequence, with context. Its antigen is currently not known. From each donor, an approximately 2.5 ml peripheral blood sample was collected into PAXgene tubes and stored at -80 degrees C. Total RNA was isolated from whole blood with the PAXgene blood miRNA kit on an automated QIAcube, without T cell sorting. Peripheral blood from monozygotic twin pairs concordant or discordant for inflammatory bowel disease was subjected to deep TCRalpha and TCRbeta repertoire profiling with unique molecular barcoding. For every twin pair, smoking habits were documented, and each individual was categorised as a current, former or never smoker. This record comes from a study of monozygotic twins with inflammatory bowel disease (dated by TCRdb to between 2018 and 2021). Concerning the study at large: The complete study included about 30 monozygotic twin pairs: 19 IBD-discordant Danish pairs and nine German pairs, of which four were IBD-concordant and five were IBD-discordant. Each individual had, on average, about 151 000 unique TCRalpha sequences and 181 000 unique TCRbeta sequences available for analysis. Within discordant pairs, disease-associated traits were sought mainly by comparing IBD patients with their genetically identical healthy co-twins.

Points the paper makes about the study in general: Compared with healthy twins, IBD patients shared fewer clonotypes with other individuals, and the difference was most pronounced in patients with signs of disease activity. No difference in repertoire similarity was observed between concordant and discordant twins, possibly owing to limited statistical power. TCRbeta repertoire diversity, by inverse Simpson index, was decreased in IBD patients compared with their healthy co-twins. Differing immunosuppressive treatments among patients may have added background noise and inter-individual variability to the repertoires. The results gave no support for a single strong signal or clonotype linked to IBD. The analysis was unable to tell different T cell subtypes apart.

Libraries were prepared through 5' RACE. Each TCR library was prepared from about 3.5 ug of total RNA. For each sample, cDNA synthesis with SMARTScribe reverse transcriptase was split into eight separate reactions. During cDNA synthesis, unique molecular identifiers containing a 6-nucleotide sample barcode were introduced by template switching. TCRalpha and TCRbeta cDNA was amplified in two nested PCRs of about 16 and 10 cycles, and bead purification was carried out after each PCR. Before amplification, the cDNA was both treated with uracil DNA-glycosylase and purified with the QIAquick PCR purification kit. In the second PCR, Illumina TruSeq-compatible adapters and sample-specific barcodes were added. Library quality and concentration were assessed using TapeStation and Qubit, and about 5 ng of each library was pooled. The pooled libraries were sequenced with 2 x 100 bp reads and custom sequencing primers on an Illumina HiSeq2500 single-index Rapid Run. In the source study's methods: MiGEC version 1.2.6 was used for UMI-based consensus assembly, which corrected PCR and sequencing errors. MiXCR version 2.1.1 was used for V(D)J alignment, clonotype assembly and CDR3 extraction. Normalisation of gene usage, clonotype sharing and MAIT/NKT TCR abundance was achieved by analysing the top 1000, 10 000 and 20 000 clonotypes per sample. Diversity was computed as the inverse Simpson index with the vegan R package after downsampling to 27 000 UMIs. Statistical testing used paired Mann-Whitney U tests on the discordant twin pairs and applied Benjamini-Hochberg correction for multiple testing. After the reads were reprocessed by TCRdb, one entry was made per CDR3 protein sequence, with no DNA. TCRdb, not the original authors, processed these V and J calls. This specimen's table enumerates 420,000 or so distinct CDR3 sequences. Together, the top ten hold less than 2.5% of the sample.

The sequence derives from a human donor with ulcerative colitis or Crohn's disease, or a healthy co-twin of an affected twin (not recorded which). The sequenced sample consisted of blood.

CDR3 sequence: CASSSTQGSLEQYF. The chain was built from TRBV5-1 and TRBJ2-7; the TCRdb call, TRBD1, lacks DNA for checking. CDR1 SGHRS and CDR2 YFSETQ were looked up in the germline V gene. The CDR3 contains 14 residues, cysteine and phenylalanine counted. The entry carries no DNA sequence.